This TCR beta chain is from a study of blood T cells in healthy people across ages (dated by TCRdb to between 2014 and 2017). About the study as a whole: In model experiments, roughly one uniquely barcoded TCR beta cDNA molecule per two T cells was captured by template switching. Age-related changes in TCR beta repertoire diversity were measured in the study by deep sequencing normalized with unique cDNA molecular identifiers. Donors of different ages were randomly distributed across sequencing lanes to avoid experimental bias. The donors were split into four age groups: young (average about 16 years), middle-aged (about 40), aged (roughly 68) and long-lived (82). For two donors (one aged 18 to 29 and one aged 80 or older), the study analyzed two additional independent replicas of 1 million unique cDNA reads from the same blood draw. The research as a whole found: The long-lived group showed more naive CD4+ T cells, fewer expanded clones and increased TCR diversity than the aged group, suggesting age selection. As age increased, observed TCR beta diversity per million T cells dropped in a roughly linear way, and a significant reduction was already evident by age about 40. There was a strong correlation between observed TCR beta diversity and the percentage of naive T cells measured by flow cytometry. Because donor CMV infection status was unknown, age-related changes in expanded clonotypes were potentially confounded. Bulk unsorted PBMC profiling prevented conclusive comparison of naive and antigen-experienced compartments. Total diversity estimates from one million sequenced T cells were considered lower bounds and underestimates.

The 40 or so donors, aged roughly 6 to 100 years, were systemically healthy Caucasian individuals from Russia. Each donor gave around 9.5 milliliters of peripheral blood, collected into EDTA-treated Vacutainer tubes. PBMCs were isolated by Ficoll-Paque density-gradient centrifugation, with at least 6.5 million obtained per sample. Trizol reagent was used to extract total RNA from the PBMCs, yielding at least 5.5 micrograms per sample. The percentages of naive CD45RAhigh/CD27high T cells were determined by flow cytometry on a PBMC aliquot from every donor. Of note for this clonotype: Its antigen is still unknown. No qualities accompany the bases; no much larger clone lies one base away.

In the germline V gene, CDR1 corresponds to SGHTA and CDR2 to FQGNSA. The V and J ends are trimmed by 2 bases and 3 bases, leaving 10 bases between them. The CDR3 has 14 amino acids, counting the end cysteine and phenylalanine. Solely the CDR3 DNA is kept, with 42 bases framed from the first base. To prepare the library, 5' RACE was applied. The instrument given in TCRdb is Illumina HiSeq 2500. A second PCR of roughly 7 to 12 cycles was run with a J-beta primer mix and a sample-barcoded 5' primer. A template-switch 5' adaptor carrying 12 random nucleotides introduced a unique molecular identifier onto each TCR beta cDNA molecule. Each sample yielded at least 3 million CDR3-containing paired-end reads. First-strand cDNA synthesis was performed from all RNA using the Mint cDNA synthesis kit, with priming by a TRBC-specific oligonucleotide. Following uracil-DNA glycosylase treatment, a first 18-cycle PCR with universal primers M1SS and BC2_uni_R was performed on all cDNA. Per the source publication's procedure: Each sample was normalized by randomly selecting 1 million high-quality reads, each carrying a distinct molecular identifier. Instead of being binned into consensus sequences, reads with shared molecular identifiers were discarded. CDR3 identification, clonotype clustering and error correction used MiTCR with a Q25 quality threshold and the strictest error-elimination algorithm. A nonparametric unseen species model with Euler transformation was used to estimate lower-bound total TCR beta diversity. TCRdb trimmed the raw reads at Q25, called clones with MiXCR and kept productive beta chains. When rows share a CDR3 protein, they turn into one entry using the most common DNA and genes. The V and J calls here are based on TCRdb, not the publication. Within this sample are roughly 800,000 distinct CDR3 sequences, with 35% to 40% of them counted one time only. Of the sample, 13% falls within the top ten clones.

Sequenced input: blood. The rearrangement joined TRBV7-2 to TRBJ2-5; the D segment cannot be called with confidence. This TCR was sampled from a young man in good health. The CDR3 has the sequence CASSLQMGKETQYF. The DNA reads TGTGCCAGCAGCTTACAGATGGGTAAAGAGACCCAGTACTTC.